The entry below describes one T cell receptor (beta chain). These data come from a study of cytomegalovirus exposure and HLA in healthy donors. The PCR used 60 Vbeta and 13 Jbeta primers. Methods used by the authors: A follow-up analysis tallied 65 million to 80 million unique TCR beta chains, some 11 million shared. Generated by immunoSEQ multiplex PCR, the TCRdb table keeps only in-frame clones and is missing some. The V and J calls and the clone size are those of that table, but D and trimming were determined from the DNA. The sample lists some 100,000 clones; over 65% were seen once. This CDR3 is 13 amino acids long. Germline CDR1 is SQVTM and CDR2 is ANQGSEA. V was cut by 7 bases and J by 4 bases, with 16 bases left in between.

Sequencing was carried out using PBMCs. The source of this sequence is a woman aged 40 to 50 in good health and CMV-seropositive. The chain joins TRBV29-1 to TRBJ2-5; weak D call: TRBD1 (6 bases). This chain's CDR3 is CSATRGLGETQYF. In nucleotides, the CDR3 is TGCAGCGCGACCAGGGGATTGGGAGAGACCCAGTACTTC.